The 7 T cell receptor beta chains listed next were all sequenced from one sample in a study of blood T cell repertoires in COVID-19. TCRdb's copy holds only in-frame clones and misses some; the assay was immunoSEQ multiplex PCR. Altogether 150,000 to 200,000 clones are present, 75% to 85% being singletons, with the ten largest covering about a tenth. Sequencing was carried out using peripheral blood. The receptors were sampled from a human donor in a cohort sampled during active COVID-19.

The V call is TRBV18, the J call TRBJ2-5; 11 bases are a match to TRBD2. The ends lost 0 bases at V and 7 bases at J; junction bases unmatched: 7. The CDR3 consists of 16 residues. In germline, CDR1 is KGHSH, CDR2 LQKENI. This CDR3 reads CASSPPSTSGRGTQYF. The CDR3 DNA reads as TGTGCCAGCTCACCACCATCTACTAGCGGGAGAGGGACCCAGTACTTC.

The CDR3 loop reads CASSQGGLAGGAYEQYF. The DNA of the CDR3 is TGCGCCAGCAGCCAAGGAGGACTAGCGGGAGGCGCCTACGAGCAGTACTTC. The chain couples TRBV4-1 to TRBJ2-7; 14 nucleotides match TRBD2. Germline V gene lookup returns CDR1 MGHRA and CDR2 YSYEKL. J lost 2 bases, V lost 1 base, and 4 bases had no gene match. This CDR3 is built from 17 residues.

The chain couples TRBV19 to TRBJ1-6; 11 bases agree with TRBD1. Germline values: CDR1 LNHDA, CDR2 SQIVND (reference sequence). CDR3 size: 16 residues. With 5 bases clipped from V and 10 bases from J, the junction kept 10 bases outside the gene matches. The CDR3 sequence is CASSLRPGQGESPLHF. The CDR3 DNA follows: TGTGCCAGTAGTCTTAGACCGGGACAGGGGGAATCACCCCTCCACTTT.

This chain connects TRBV19 to TRBJ2-7; D is ambiguous. The germline CDR1 and CDR2 sequences are LNHDA and SQIVND (reference sequence). CDR3 size: 14 residues. The V gene lost 0 bases and the J gene lost 0 bases, with 6 bases spanning the gap. CDR3 residues: CASSIDRNSYEQYF. CDR3 coding DNA: TGTGCCAGTAGTATAGACAGAAACTCCTACGAGCAGTACTTC.

There are a few counts of this clone. The CDR3 DNA sequence: TGCGCCAGCAGCCAAGATGGAGACGGGTCATACGAGCAGTACTTC. As protein: CASSQDGDGSYEQYF. The chain has TRBV4-3 and TRBJ2-7; the D is unclear. CDR3 length: 15 amino acids. V lost 0 bases to trimming and J lost 4 bases, with 13 bases between them. CDR1 LGHNA and CDR2 YSLEER come from the germline V gene.

This clone was recorded a few times. The rearrangement joins TRBV11-2 to TRBJ2-5, with D tentatively TRBD2 (7 bases). This CDR3 has 16 amino acids. Trimming pared 5 bases from V and 3 bases from J, leaving 19 bases between. Germline CDR1 and CDR2: SGHAT and FQNNGV. CDR3 in DNA: TGTGCCAGCAGCGCCGTTGGGGGGGCGATAGAAGAGACCCAGTACTTC. It is translated as CASSAVGGAIEETQYF. Supplemented by reference TRBV11-2 and TRBJ2-5, the full variable domain reads EAGVAQSPRYKIIEKRQSVAFWCNPISGHATLYWYQQILGQGPKLLIQFQNNGVVDDSQLPKDRFSAERLKGVDSTLKIQPAKLEDSAVYLCASSAVGGAIEETQYFGPGTRLLVL.

The genes are TRBV3-1 (or the pseudogene TRBV3-2) and TRBJ2-1; D possibly corresponds to TRBD1 (6 bases). This CDR3 comprises 14 residues. Per the germline V gene, CDR1 is LGHDT and CDR2 is YNNKEL (reference sequence). V lost 7 bases and J 6 bases, leaving 16 bases between the germline ends. CDR3 in amino acids: CASTHLGASNEQFF. The CDR3 nucleotides read TGTGCCAGCACCCACCTGGGGGCTAGCAATGAGCAGTTCTTC.